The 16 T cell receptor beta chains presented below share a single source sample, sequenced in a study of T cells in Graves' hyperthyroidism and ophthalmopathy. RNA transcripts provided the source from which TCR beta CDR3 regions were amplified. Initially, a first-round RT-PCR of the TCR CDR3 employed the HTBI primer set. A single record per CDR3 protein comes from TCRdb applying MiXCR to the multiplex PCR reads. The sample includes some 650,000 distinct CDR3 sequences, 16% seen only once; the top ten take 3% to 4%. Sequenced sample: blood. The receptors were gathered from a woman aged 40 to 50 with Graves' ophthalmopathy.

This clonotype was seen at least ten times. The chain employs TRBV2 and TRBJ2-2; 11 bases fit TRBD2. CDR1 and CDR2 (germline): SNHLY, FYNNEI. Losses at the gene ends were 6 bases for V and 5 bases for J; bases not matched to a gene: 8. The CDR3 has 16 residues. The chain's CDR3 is CASRRLLAGVTGELFF. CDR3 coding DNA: TGTGCCAGCAGGCGCCTACTAGCGGGAGTAACCGGGGAGCTGTTTTTT.

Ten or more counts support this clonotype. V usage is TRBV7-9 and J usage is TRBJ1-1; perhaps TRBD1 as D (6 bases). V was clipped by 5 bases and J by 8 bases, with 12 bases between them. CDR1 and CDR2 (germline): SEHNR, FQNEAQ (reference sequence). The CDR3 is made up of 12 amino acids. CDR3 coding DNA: TGTGCCAGCAGCCTGGACAGACTAGAAGCTTTCTTT. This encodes CASSLDRLEAFF.

Here the CDR3 DNA reads TGTGCCAGCAGTGGCCCAACTGGGGGCAATCAGCCCCAGCATTTT. It encodes CASSGPTGGNQPQHF. The chain links TRBV6-2 or TRBV6-3 to TRBJ1-5, with D hard to call. This CDR3 has 15 amino acids. Germline CDR1 reads MNHEY; CDR2 reads SVGEGT. Between the trimmed V and J ends, which lost 5 bases and 2 bases, there was a span of 13 bases.

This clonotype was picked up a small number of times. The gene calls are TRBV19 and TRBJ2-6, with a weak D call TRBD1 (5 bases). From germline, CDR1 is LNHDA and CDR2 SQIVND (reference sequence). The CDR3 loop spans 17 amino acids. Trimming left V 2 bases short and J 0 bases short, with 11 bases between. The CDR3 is CASSIQGRLSGANVLTF. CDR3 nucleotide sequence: TGTGCCAGTAGTATACAGGGTCGTCTCTCTGGGGCCAACGTCCTGACTTTC.

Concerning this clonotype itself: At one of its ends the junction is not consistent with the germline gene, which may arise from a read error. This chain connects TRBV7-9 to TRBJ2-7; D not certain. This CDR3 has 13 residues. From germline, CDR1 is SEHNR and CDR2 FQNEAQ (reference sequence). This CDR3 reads CTSSLGQDHEQYF. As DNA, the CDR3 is TGTACCAGCAGCTTAGGGCAGGACCACGAGCAGTACTTC.

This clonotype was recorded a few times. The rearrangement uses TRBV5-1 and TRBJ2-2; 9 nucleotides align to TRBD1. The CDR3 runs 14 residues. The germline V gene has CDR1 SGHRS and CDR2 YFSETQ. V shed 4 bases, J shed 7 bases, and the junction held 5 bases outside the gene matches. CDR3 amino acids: CASSHWTGDGELFF. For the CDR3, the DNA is TGCGCCAGCAGCCATTGGACAGGGGACGGGGAGCTGTTTTTT.

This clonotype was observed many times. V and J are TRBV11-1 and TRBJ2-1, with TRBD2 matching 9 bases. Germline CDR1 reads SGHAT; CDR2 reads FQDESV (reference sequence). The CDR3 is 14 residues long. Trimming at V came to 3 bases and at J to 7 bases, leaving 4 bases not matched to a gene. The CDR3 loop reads CASSFLAGENEQFF. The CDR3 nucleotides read TGTGCCAGCAGCTTTTTAGCGGGAGAAAATGAGCAGTTCTTC.

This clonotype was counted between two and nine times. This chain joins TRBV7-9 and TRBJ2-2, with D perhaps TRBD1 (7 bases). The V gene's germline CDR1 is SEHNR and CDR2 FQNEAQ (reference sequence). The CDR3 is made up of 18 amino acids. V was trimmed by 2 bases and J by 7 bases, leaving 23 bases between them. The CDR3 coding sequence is TGTGCCAGCAGCTTAAGCTGGAGGGGGCCCCTCAAGGACGGGGAGCTGTTTTTT. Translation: CASSLSWRGPLKDGELFF.

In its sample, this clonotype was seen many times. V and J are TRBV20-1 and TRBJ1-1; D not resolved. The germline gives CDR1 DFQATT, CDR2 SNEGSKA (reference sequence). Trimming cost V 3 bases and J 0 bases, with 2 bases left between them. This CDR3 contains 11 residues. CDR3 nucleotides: TGCAGTGCTAGGGTGAACACTGAAGCTTTCTTT. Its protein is CSARVNTEAFF.

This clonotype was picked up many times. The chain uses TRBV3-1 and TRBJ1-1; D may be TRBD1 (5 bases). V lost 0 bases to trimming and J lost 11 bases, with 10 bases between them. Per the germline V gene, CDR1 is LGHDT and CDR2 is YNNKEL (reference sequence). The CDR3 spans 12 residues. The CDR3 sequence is CASSQDWGRAFF. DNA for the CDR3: TGTGCCAGCAGCCAAGATTGGGGGAGGGCTTTCTTT. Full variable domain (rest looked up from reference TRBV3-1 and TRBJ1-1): DTAVSQTPKYLVTQMGNDKSIKCEQNLGHDTMYWYKQDSKKFLKIMFSYNNKELIINETVPNRFSPKSPDKAHLNLHINSLELGDSAVYFCASSQDWGRAFFGQGTRLTVV.

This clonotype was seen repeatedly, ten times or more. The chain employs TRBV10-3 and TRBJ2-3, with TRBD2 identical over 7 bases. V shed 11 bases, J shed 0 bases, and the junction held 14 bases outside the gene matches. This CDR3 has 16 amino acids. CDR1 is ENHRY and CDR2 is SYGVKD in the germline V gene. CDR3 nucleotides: TGTGCCTCCCGGGACTACCAAGTCTCTAGCACAGATACGCAGTATTTT. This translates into CASRDYQVSSTDTQYF.

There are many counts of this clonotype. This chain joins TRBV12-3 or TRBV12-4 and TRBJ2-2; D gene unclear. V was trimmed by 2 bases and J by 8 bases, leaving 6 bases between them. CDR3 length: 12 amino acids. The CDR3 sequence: CASSLSAGELFF. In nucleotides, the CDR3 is TGTGCCAGCAGTTTATCGGCGGGGGAGCTGTTTTTT.

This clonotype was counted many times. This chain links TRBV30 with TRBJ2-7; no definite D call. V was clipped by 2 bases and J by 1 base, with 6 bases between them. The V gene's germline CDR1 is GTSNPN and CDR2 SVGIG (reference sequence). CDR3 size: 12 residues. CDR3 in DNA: TGTGCCTGGAGTAGGCGTTCCTACGAGCAGTACTTC. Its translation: CAWSRRSYEQYF. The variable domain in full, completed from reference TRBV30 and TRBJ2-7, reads SQTIHQWPATLVQPVGSPLSLECTVEGTSNPNLYWYRQAAGRGLQLLFYSVGIGQISSEVPQNLSASRPQDRQFILSSKKLLLSDSGFYLCAWSRRSYEQYFGPGTRLTVT.

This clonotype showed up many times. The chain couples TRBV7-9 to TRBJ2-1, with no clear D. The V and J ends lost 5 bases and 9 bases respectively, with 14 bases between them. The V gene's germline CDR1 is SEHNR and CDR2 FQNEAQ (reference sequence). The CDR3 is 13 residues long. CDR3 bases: TGTGCCAGCAGCCGAGACGGCCACAGTGAGCAGTTCTTC. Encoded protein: CASSRDGHSEQFF. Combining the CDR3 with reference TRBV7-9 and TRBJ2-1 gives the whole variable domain DTGVSQNPRHKITKRGQNVTFRCDPISEHNRLYWYRQTLGQGPEFLTYFQNEAQLEKSRLLSDRFSAERPKGSFSTLEIQRTEQGDSAMYLCASSRDGHSEQFFGPGTRLTVL.

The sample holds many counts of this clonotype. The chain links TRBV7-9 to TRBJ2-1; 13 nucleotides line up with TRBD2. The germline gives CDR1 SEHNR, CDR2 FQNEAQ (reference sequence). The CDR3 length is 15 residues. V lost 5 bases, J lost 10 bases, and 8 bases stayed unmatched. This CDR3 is CASSPRTSGSGEQFF. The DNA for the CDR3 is TGTGCCAGCAGCCCCAGGACTAGCGGGAGTGGGGAGCAGTTCTTC.

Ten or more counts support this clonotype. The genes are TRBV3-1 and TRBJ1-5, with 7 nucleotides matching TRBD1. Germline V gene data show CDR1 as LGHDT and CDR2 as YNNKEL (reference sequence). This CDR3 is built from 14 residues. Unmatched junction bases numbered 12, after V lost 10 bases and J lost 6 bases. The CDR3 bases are TGTGCCACCCCGCTGGAAGGGGGCATTCAGCCCCAGCATTTT. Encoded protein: CATPLEGGIQPQHF.